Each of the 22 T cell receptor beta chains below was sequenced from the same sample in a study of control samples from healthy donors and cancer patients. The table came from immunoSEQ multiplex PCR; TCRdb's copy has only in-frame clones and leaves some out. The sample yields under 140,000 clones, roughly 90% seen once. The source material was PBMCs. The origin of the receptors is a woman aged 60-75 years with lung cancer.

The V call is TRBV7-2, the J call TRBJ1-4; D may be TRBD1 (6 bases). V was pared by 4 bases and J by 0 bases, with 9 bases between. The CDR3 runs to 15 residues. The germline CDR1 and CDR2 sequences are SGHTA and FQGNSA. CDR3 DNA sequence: TGTGCCAGCAGCTACCAGGGGACAACTAATGAAAAACTGTTTTTT. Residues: CASSYQGTTNEKLFF.

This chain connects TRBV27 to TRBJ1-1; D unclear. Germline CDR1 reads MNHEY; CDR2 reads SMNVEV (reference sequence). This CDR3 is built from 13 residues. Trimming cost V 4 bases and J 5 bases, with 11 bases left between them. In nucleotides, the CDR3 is TGTGCCAGCAGTTGGGGTGGGCAGACTGAAGCTTTCTTT. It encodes CASSWGGQTEAFF.

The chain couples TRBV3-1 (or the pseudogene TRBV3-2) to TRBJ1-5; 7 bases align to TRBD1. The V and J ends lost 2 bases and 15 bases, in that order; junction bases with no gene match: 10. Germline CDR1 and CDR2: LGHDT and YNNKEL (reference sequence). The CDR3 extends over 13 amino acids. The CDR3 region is CASSQQRGTATHF. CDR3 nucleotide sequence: TGTGCCAGCAGCCAACAAAGAGGGACAGCCACGCATTTT.

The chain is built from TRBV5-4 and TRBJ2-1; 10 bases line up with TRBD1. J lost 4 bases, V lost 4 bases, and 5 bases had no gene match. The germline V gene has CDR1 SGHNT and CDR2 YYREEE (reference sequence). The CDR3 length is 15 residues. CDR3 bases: TGTGCCAGCAGCGGGGGGGACAGGGGTTACAATGAGCAGTTCTTC. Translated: CASSGGDRGYNEQFF.

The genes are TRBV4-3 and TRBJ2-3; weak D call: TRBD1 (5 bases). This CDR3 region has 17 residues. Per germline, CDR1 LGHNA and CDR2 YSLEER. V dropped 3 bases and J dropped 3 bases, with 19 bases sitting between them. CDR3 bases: TGCGCCAGCAGCCAGGGCTGGGCAGGGATACGGACAGATACGCAGTATTTT. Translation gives CASSQGWAGIRTDTQYF.

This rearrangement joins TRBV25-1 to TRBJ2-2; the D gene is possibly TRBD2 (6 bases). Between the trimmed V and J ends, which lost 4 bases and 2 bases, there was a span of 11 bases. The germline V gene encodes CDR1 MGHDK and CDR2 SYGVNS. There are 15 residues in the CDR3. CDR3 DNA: TGTGCCAGCAGTGCCTCGGGACTTAACACCGGGGAGCTGTTTTTT. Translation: CASSASGLNTGELFF.

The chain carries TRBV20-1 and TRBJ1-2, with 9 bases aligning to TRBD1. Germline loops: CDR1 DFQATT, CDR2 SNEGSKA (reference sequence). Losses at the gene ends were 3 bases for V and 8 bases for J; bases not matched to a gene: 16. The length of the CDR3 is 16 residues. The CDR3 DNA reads TGCAGTGCTAGTCATACCCCGGGACAGGGCGTCGGGGGCTACACCTTC. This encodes CSASHTPGQGVGGYTF.

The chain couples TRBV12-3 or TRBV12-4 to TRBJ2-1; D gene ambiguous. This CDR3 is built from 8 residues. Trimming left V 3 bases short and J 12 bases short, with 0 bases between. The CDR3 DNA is TGTGCCAGCAGTTTGCAGTTCTTC. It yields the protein CASSLQFF.

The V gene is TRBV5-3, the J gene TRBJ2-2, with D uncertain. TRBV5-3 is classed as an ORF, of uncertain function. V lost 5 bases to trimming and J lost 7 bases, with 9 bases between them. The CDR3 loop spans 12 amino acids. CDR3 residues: CARRVVGGELFF. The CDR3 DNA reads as TGTGCCAGAAGGGTAGTAGGCGGGGAGCTGTTTTTT.

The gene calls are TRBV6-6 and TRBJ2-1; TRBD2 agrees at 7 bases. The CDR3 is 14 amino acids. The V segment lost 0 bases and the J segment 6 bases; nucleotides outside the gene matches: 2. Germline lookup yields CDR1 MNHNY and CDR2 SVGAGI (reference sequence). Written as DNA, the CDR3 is TGTGCCAGCAGTTACTCGGGACTATCCAATGAGCAGTTCTTC. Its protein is CASSYSGLSNEQFF.

The CDR3 bases are TGCGCCAGCAGCAACCGACAGGGCGGAACAGATACGCAGTATTTT. As protein: CASSNRQGGTDTQYF. The V gene is TRBV5-1, the J gene TRBJ2-3, with TRBD1 matching 7 bases. Germline trimming cut 4 bases from V and 3 bases from J; bases unmatched to any gene: 8. Germline CDR1 SGHRS, CDR2 YFSETQ. This CDR3 has 15 amino acids.

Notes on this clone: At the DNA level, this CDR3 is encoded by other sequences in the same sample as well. The CDR3 sequence is CASSSGRSSGNTIYF. DNA for the CDR3: TGTGCCAGCAGTAGCGGACGAAGCTCTGGAAACACCATATATTTT. The chain has TRBV6-5 and TRBJ1-3; no reliable D call. Germline-derived CDR1 and CDR2 are MNHEY and SVGAGI. This CDR3 spans 15 amino acids. V lost 5 bases, J lost 0 bases, and 11 bases lay in between.

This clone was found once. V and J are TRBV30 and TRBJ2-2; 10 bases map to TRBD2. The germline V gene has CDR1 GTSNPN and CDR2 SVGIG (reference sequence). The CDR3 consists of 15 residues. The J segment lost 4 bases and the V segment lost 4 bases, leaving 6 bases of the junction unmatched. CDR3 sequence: CAWIPSGGPTGELFF. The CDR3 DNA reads TGTGCCTGGATACCTAGCGGGGGACCCACCGGGGAGCTGTTTTTT.

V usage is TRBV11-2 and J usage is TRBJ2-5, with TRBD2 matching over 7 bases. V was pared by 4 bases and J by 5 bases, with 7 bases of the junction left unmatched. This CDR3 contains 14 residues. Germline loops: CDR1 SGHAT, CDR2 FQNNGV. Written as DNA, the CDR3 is TGTGCCAGCAGCTCCGGGACTAATATGGAGACCCAGTACTTC. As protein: CASSSGTNMETQYF.

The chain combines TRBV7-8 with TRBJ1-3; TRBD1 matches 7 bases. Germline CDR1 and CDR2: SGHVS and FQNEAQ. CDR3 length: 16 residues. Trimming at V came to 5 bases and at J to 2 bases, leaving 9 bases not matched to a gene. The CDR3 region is CASSLGQTGAGNTIYF. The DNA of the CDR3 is TGTGCCAGCAGCCTGGGCCAAACAGGGGCTGGAAACACCATATATTTT.

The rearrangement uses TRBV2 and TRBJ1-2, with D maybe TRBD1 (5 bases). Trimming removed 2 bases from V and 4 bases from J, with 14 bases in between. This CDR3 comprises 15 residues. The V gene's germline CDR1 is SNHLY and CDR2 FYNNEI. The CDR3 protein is CASSEFGREGYGYTF. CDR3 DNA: TGTGCCAGCAGTGAATTCGGCAGGGAGGGCTATGGCTACACCTTC.

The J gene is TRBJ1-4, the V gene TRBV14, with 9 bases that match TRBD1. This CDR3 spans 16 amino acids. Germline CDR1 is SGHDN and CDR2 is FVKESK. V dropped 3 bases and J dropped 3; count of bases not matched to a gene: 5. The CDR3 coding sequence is TGTGCCAGCAGCCACACAGGGGGCGCCCCTAATGAAAAACTGTTTTTT. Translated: CASSHTGGAPNEKLFF.

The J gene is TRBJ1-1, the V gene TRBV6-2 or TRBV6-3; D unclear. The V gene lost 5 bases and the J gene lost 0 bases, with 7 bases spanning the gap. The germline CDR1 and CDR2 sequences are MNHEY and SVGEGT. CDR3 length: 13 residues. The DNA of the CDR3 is TGTGCCAGCAGTGGGGTCCTGAACACTGAAGCTTTCTTT. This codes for CASSGVLNTEAFF.

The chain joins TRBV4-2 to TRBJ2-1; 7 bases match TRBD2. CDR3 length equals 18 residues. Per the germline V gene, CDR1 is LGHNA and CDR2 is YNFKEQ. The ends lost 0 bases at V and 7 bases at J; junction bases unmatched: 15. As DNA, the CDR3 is TGTGCCAGCAGCCAAGACCCCGCTACAGCGGGAAACGCGAATGAGCAGTTCTTC. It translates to CASSQDPATAGNANEQFF.

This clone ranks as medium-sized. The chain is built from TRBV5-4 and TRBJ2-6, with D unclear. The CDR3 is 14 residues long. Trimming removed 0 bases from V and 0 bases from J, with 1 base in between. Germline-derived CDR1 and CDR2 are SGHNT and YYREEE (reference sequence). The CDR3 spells CASSLDSGANVLTF. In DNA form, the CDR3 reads TGTGCCAGCAGCTTGGACTCTGGGGCCAACGTCCTGACTTTC.

The CDR3 DNA reads as TGTGCCAGCAGTGACGGGACAGGCCGCTCTGGAAACACCATATATTTT. It specifies CASSDGTGRSGNTIYF. V is TRBV6-1 and J is TRBJ1-3; the match to TRBD1 covers 8 bases. This CDR3 has 16 amino acids. The junction had 4 bases not matched to a gene; V was cut back by 3 bases and J by 0 bases. Germline CDR1 is MNHNS and CDR2 is SASEGT.

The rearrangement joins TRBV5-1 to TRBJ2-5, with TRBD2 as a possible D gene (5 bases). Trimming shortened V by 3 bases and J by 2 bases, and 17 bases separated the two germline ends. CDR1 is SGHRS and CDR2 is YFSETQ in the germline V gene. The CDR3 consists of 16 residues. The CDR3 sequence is CASSSYTGRGQETQYF. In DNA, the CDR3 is TGCGCCAGCAGCTCATACACTGGACGGGGACAAGAGACCCAGTACTTC.